The 27 T cell receptor beta chains listed next were all sequenced from one sample in a study of blood T cells in healthy people across ages. It was with a sample-barcoded 5' primer and a J-beta primer mix that a second PCR of roughly 6 to 12 cycles was run. Via MiXCR, TCRdb re-called the 5' RACE reads, giving one row per CDR3 protein. The table lists fewer than 900,000 distinct CDR3 sequences, approximately 39% of them singletons. The sample taken for sequencing was blood. The receptor source for this set is a woman aged 55-70 years in good health.

The table lists this clonotype with a count of one. This chain joins TRBV11-2 and TRBJ2-5; tentatively, D is TRBD2 (5 bases). Germline CDR1 is SGHAT and CDR2 is FQNNGV. The CDR3 has 16 residues. V dropped 1 base and J dropped 7 bases, with 19 bases sitting between them. The CDR3 DNA reads as TGTGCCAGCAGCTTAGTGGTCGGGGAGCCCCTGGGGACCCAGTACTTC. It specifies CASSLVVGEPLGTQYF. Full variable domain (outside the CDR3, taken from reference TRBV11-2 and TRBJ2-5): EAGVAQSPRYKIIEKRQSVAFWCNPISGHATLYWYQQILGQGPKLLIQFQNNGVVDDSQLPKDRFSAERLKGVDSTLKIQPAKLEDSAVYLCASSLVVGEPLGTQYFGPGTRLLVL.

The chain links TRBV9 to TRBJ2-6, with 9 positions matching TRBD1. J lost 1 base, V lost 2 bases, and 10 bases had no gene match. The germline gives CDR1 SGDLS, CDR2 YYNGEE. The CDR3 covers 19 residues. In nucleotides, the CDR3 is TGTGCCAGCAGCGTCCAGAACCGGGACAGGGCTTCTGGGGCCAACGTCCTGACTTTC. This gives the protein CASSVQNRDRASGANVLTF. The complete variable domain, with remaining parts taken from reference TRBV9 and TRBJ2-6, reads DSGVTQTPKHLITATGQRVTLRCSPRSGDLSVYWYQQSLDQGLQFLIQYYNGEERAKGNILERFSAQQFPDLHSELNLSSLELGDSALYFCASSVQNRDRASGANVLTFGAGSRLTVL.

This clonotype has a handful of counts. The CDR3, as DNA: TGTGCCAGCAGCCCAGGGACGGCCTTCAATGAGCAGTTCTTC. The encoded protein is CASSPGTAFNEQFF. The V and J genes are TRBV7-2 and TRBJ2-1; the D call may be TRBD1 or TRBD2 (5 bases each). Deletions cut 5 bases from V and 6 bases from J, with 14 bases between. Germline loops: CDR1 SGHTA, CDR2 FQGNSA. The length of the CDR3 is 14 residues. The entire variable domain, with the rest obtained from reference TRBV7-2 and TRBJ2-1, is as follows: GAGVSQSPSNKVTEKGKDVELRCDPISGHTALYWYRQSLGQGLEFLIYFQGNSAPDKSGLPSDRFSAERTGGSVSTLTIQRTQQEDSAVYLCASSPGTAFNEQFFGPGTRLTVL.

DNA for the CDR3: TGTGCCACTCAAGGACAGAGCGGGACCAGCCGGACAGATACGCAGTATTTT. It translates to CATQGQSGTSRTDTQYF. The gene calls are TRBV15 and TRBJ2-3, with a possible D match to TRBD2 (7 bases). CDR1 is LNHNV, CDR2 YYDKDF, per germline (reference sequence). Trimming stripped 9 bases from V and 3 bases from J, with 25 bases between. The CDR3 runs to 17 residues.

The V gene is TRBV28, the J gene TRBJ2-7; 9 bases fit TRBD2. The CDR3 totals 15 residues. J was trimmed by 4 bases and V by 2 bases; bases with no gene match: 6. Germline values: CDR1 MDHEN, CDR2 SYDVKM. The CDR3 DNA sequence: TGTGCCAGCAGTTTAAGGACTAGCGTTTTATACGAGCAGTACTTC. Protein product: CASSLRTSVLYEQYF.

The chain is built from TRBV11-1 and TRBJ2-2, with D possibly being TRBD1 or TRBD2 (5 bases each). Between the trimmed V and J ends, which lost 5 bases and 0 bases, there was a span of 19 bases. Germline V gene lookup returns CDR1 SGHAT and CDR2 FQDESV (reference sequence). The CDR3 sequence is 18 residues long. CDR3 residues: CASSRGTGSLANTGELFF. CDR3 DNA: TGTGCCAGCAGCCGTGGGACCGGCTCCCTCGCGAACACCGGGGAGCTGTTTTTT.

A few counts support this clonotype. This chain links TRBV5-1 with TRBJ2-7; D unclear. There are 14 residues in the CDR3. Germline V lookup: CDR1 SGHRS, CDR2 YFSETQ. The V gene lost 8 bases and the J gene lost 7 bases, with 22 bases spanning the gap. The CDR3 loop reads CASELTGTTREQYF. The CDR3 DNA sequence: TGCGCCAGTGAATTGACCGGAACTACCAGGGAGCAGTACTTC.

V gene TRBV20-1 combines with J gene TRBJ2-1, with 16 bases identical to TRBD2. The CDR3 is 16 residues long. Germline V gene lookup returns CDR1 DFQATT and CDR2 SNEGSKA (reference sequence). Trimming at V came to 7 bases and at J to 6 bases, leaving 9 bases not matched to a gene. The CDR3, as DNA: TGCAGTGTCCTCGGGACTAGCGGGGGGGCCGTCAATGAGCAGTTCTTC. This translates into CSVLGTSGGAVNEQFF.

This clonotype was recorded many times. The chain has TRBV29-1 and TRBJ2-1; the match to TRBD2 covers 9 bases. Trimming took 4 bases from V and 9 from J; bases not matched to a gene: 7. CDR3 length: 13 residues. Germline V gives CDR1 SQVTM, CDR2 ANQGSEA. CDR3 in amino acids: CSVGGLAGLEQFF. The CDR3 DNA reads TGCAGCGTTGGTGGGCTAGCGGGGCTTGAGCAGTTCTTC.

Comment on this clonotype: A read error may account for a junction end that differs from germline. The chain's CDR3 is CASTGTSTDTRYF. In DNA form, the CDR3 reads TGTGCCAGCACTGGGACTAGCACAGATACGCGGTATTTT. The chain carries TRBV6-2 or TRBV6-3 and TRBJ2-3; 9 positions match TRBD2. Germline CDR1 and CDR2: MNHEY and SVGEGT. This CDR3 is built from 13 residues.

The chain uses TRBV20-1 and TRBJ1-5; D is unclear. The germline V and J ends were trimmed by 4 bases and 6 bases, with 13 bases remaining between them. Germline CDR1 DFQATT, CDR2 SNEGSKA (reference sequence). This CDR3 has 13 amino acids. CDR3 sequence: CSAIRPGGQPQHF. The DNA of the CDR3 is TGCAGTGCTATTCGACCGGGAGGTCAGCCCCAGCATTTT.

This clonotype was recorded at least ten times. The chain has TRBV7-2 and TRBJ2-7; D is ambiguous. Germline V gives CDR1 SGHTA, CDR2 FQGNSA. Trimming took off 4 bases at V and 7 bases at J, with 14 bases between the two ends. The length of the CDR3 is 13 residues. The CDR3 sequence: CASSSQNLGEQYF. CDR3 DNA sequence: TGTGCCAGCAGCTCCCAGAATCTAGGAGAGCAGTACTTC. Full variable domain (outside the CDR3, taken from reference TRBV7-2 and TRBJ2-7): GAGVSQSPSNKVTEKGKDVELRCDPISGHTALYWYRQSLGQGLEFLIYFQGNSAPDKSGLPSDRFSAERTGGSVSTLTIQRTQQEDSAVYLCASSSQNLGEQYFGPGTRLTVT.

The V and J genes are TRBV29-1 and TRBJ2-5; 8 bases are shared with TRBD1. The J segment lost 11 bases and the V segment lost 2 bases, leaving 13 bases of the junction unmatched. There are 14 residues in the CDR3. CDR1 SQVTM and CDR2 ANQGSEA come from the germline V gene. The CDR3 loop is CSVEKLDRAGEQYF. The CDR3 DNA reads as TGCAGCGTTGAAAAACTGGACAGGGCAGGGGAGCAGTACTTC.

Worth noting for this clonotype: A read error may be the cause here, since a much bigger clone is one base away. The V gene is TRBV29-1, the J gene TRBJ2-1; 8 bases align to TRBD1. The end of the DNA is better explained by TRBJ2-7, so the J call may be wrong. The CDR3 is made up of 12 amino acids. Germline V lookup: CDR1 SQVTM, CDR2 ANQGSEA. CDR3: CSVGQGNNEQYF. In nucleotides, the CDR3 is TGCAGCGTCGGACAGGGAAACAATGAGCAGTACTTC.

This clonotype turned up a few times. The chain has TRBV10-3 and TRBJ2-1; perhaps TRBD2 as D (6 bases). The V gene lost 4 bases and the J gene lost 0 bases, with 10 bases spanning the gap. The CDR3 contains 15 residues. Germline values: CDR1 ENHRY, CDR2 SYGVKD. As DNA, the CDR3 is TGTGCCATCAGTGGTCGGGGGAGCTCCTACAATGAGCAGTTCTTC. As protein: CAISGRGSSYNEQFF.

On this clonotype itself: The junction departs from germline at one end; a sequencing error may be responsible. This chain connects TRBV27 to TRBJ1-5, with D uncertain. The germline gives CDR1 MNHEY, CDR2 SMNVEV (reference sequence). The CDR3 contains 18 residues. CDR3: CASSLTFGPPYGNQPQHF. The CDR3 DNA reads TGTGCCAGTAGTTTGACCTTCGGGCCGCCATATGGCAATCAGCCCCAGCATTTT.

This chain joins TRBV20-1 and TRBJ2-2, with 9 bases identical to TRBD1. This CDR3 region has 13 residues. The junction had 4 bases not matched to a gene; V was cut back by 6 bases and J by 5 bases. CDR1 is DFQATT, CDR2 SNEGSKA, per germline (reference sequence). In DNA, the CDR3 is TGCAGTGCACCGGGACAGGGTACCGGGGAGCTGTTTTTT. It codes for CSAPGQGTGELFF.

This clonotype was found many times. This chain uses TRBV20-1 with TRBJ2-7; TRBD2 matches at 10 bases. J gave up 6 bases and V 6 bases, and 8 bases lay outside the gene matches. The CDR3 length is 13 residues. The germline CDR1 and CDR2 sequences are DFQATT and SNEGSKA (reference sequence). The CDR3 spells CSARLAGGGEQYF. The CDR3 DNA reads TGCAGTGCCCGTTTAGCGGGAGGCGGCGAGCAGTACTTC.

The rearrangement joins TRBV27 to TRBJ1-2; tentatively, D is TRBD1 (6 bases). Germline values: CDR1 MNHEY, CDR2 SMNVEV (reference sequence). V was cut by 7 bases and J by 2 bases, with 17 bases left in between. This CDR3 comprises 15 residues. Written as DNA, the CDR3 is TGTGCCAGCAAGATCAGGGGCGCAGTCAACTATGGCTACACCTTC. Translation gives CASKIRGAVNYGYTF.

This clonotype was counted a single time. The chain couples TRBV20-1 to TRBJ1-3; D gene ambiguous. This CDR3 is 13 amino acids long. In germline, CDR1 is DFQATT, CDR2 SNEGSKA (reference sequence). Trimming removed 6 bases from V and 4 bases from J, with 13 bases in between. Here the CDR3 reads CSARPGPGNTIYF. The CDR3 coding sequence is TGCAGTGCCAGACCCGGGCCCGGAAACACCATATATTTT.

On this clonotype: The junction differs from germline at one of its ends, possibly a read error. V and J are TRBV11-2 and TRBJ2-5; 7 bases align to TRBD2. The CDR3 totals 15 residues. Germline CDR1 and CDR2: SGHAT and FQNNGV. DNA for the CDR3: TGTGCCAGCAACTTAGAGGGACTAAACCAAGAGACCCAGTACTTC. Translation gives CASNLEGLNQETQYF.

This clonotype was detected a few times. The rearrangement links TRBV27 to TRBJ2-5; 11 bases fit TRBD2. CDR1 and CDR2 from the germline V gene are MNHEY and SMNVEV (reference sequence). The junction had 6 bases not matched to a gene; V was cut back by 6 bases and J by 3 bases. The CDR3 runs to 15 residues. CDR3 DNA: TGTGCCAGCAGGCGTGGGACTAGCGGTAAAGAGACCCAGTACTTC. Protein product: CASRRGTSGKETQYF.

This clonotype has more than one count but fewer than ten. V usage is TRBV3-1 and J usage is TRBJ2-3; D tentatively reads TRBD1 or TRBD2 (5 bases each). Trimming stripped 1 base from V and 1 base from J, with 15 bases between. The germline gives CDR1 LGHDT, CDR2 YNNKEL (reference sequence). There are 17 residues in the CDR3. DNA of the CDR3: TGTGCCAGCAGCCAAGGGGTAAGACGGGGCGGCACAGATACGCAGTATTTT. It translates to CASSQGVRRGGTDTQYF.

This clonotype was recorded a few times. The V call is TRBV20-1, the J call TRBJ2-1, with 8 bases matching TRBD2. CDR3 length equals 15 residues. V trimming: 3 bases; J trimming: 7 bases; junction bases outside the gene matches: 11. CDR1 is DFQATT and CDR2 is SNEGSKA in the germline V gene (reference sequence). The CDR3 DNA is TGCAGTGCTAGCCTTCGAGCGGGAGTAAGGAATGAGCAGTTCTTC. This translates into CSASLRAGVRNEQFF.

The genes are TRBV7-6 and TRBJ1-4; maybe TRBD1 (5 bases). This CDR3 comprises 13 residues. Looked up from germline, CDR1 is SGHVS and CDR2 is FNYEAQ. V lost 5 bases and J lost 10, with 14 bases in between. The DNA of the CDR3 is TGTGCCAGCAGCCCTACCGAGAGGGGAAAACTGTTTTTT. It codes for CASSPTERGKLFF.

This chain joins TRBV3-1 and TRBJ1-2; possibly TRBD1 for D (6 bases). In germline, CDR1 is LGHDT, CDR2 YNNKEL (reference sequence). This CDR3 comprises 14 residues. With 1 base removed from V and 4 bases from J, the gap between germline ends came to 10 bases. In DNA, the CDR3 is TGTGCCAGCAGCCAAGGAGACAGGATCTATGGCTACACCTTC. Its protein is CASSQGDRIYGYTF.

This clonotype appeared once. The chain couples TRBV20-1 to TRBJ1-1, with a possible D match to TRBD1 (6 bases). Germline CDR1 reads DFQATT; CDR2 reads SNEGSKA (reference sequence). V was pared by 2 bases and J by 5 bases, with 18 bases between. The CDR3 is 15 amino acids. CDR3 amino acids: CSARKVSGARTEAFF. As DNA, the CDR3 is TGCAGTGCTAGAAAGGTGTCAGGGGCGAGAACTGAAGCTTTCTTT.